The 8 T cell receptor beta chains given below trace back to one sample, sequenced in a study of identical twins. TCRdb reprocessed the 5' RACE reads with MiXCR, giving one entry per CDR3 protein. The data contain about 340,000 distinct CDR3 sequences, roughly 12% of them singletons. The same data also contributed to another study, on yellow fever vaccine responses in identical twins.

Source material: CD8+ T cells sorted from blood. The receptor source for this set is a woman aged 18-30 years in good health.

The chain is built from TRBV11-3 and TRBJ2-3; D remains ambiguous. The germline gives CDR1 SGHNT, CDR2 YENEEA. There are 13 residues in the CDR3. V lost 1 base and J 6 bases, leaving 8 bases between the germline ends. CDR3 nucleotide sequence: TGTGCCAGCAGCTTAGTTCCCGGGGATACGCAGTATTTT. Translated, it gives CASSLVPGDTQYF. Combining the CDR3 with reference TRBV11-3 and TRBJ2-3 gives the whole variable domain EAGVVQSPRYKIIEKKQPVAFWCNPISGHNTLYWYLQNLGQGPELLIRYENEEAVDDSQLPKDRFSAERLKGVDSTLKIQPAELGDSAVYLCASSLVPGDTQYFGPGTRLTVL.

This clonotype has just a few counts. The DNA for the CDR3 is TGCAGTGCTAGCGAAGTAGGACAGGTCTACGAGCAGTACGTC. As protein: CSASEVGQVYEQYV. The chain has TRBV20-1 and TRBJ2-7; 7 bases align to TRBD1. The CDR3 consists of 14 residues. The germline gives CDR1 DFQATT, CDR2 SNEGSKA (reference sequence). V shed 3 bases, J shed 3 bases, and the junction held 8 bases outside the gene matches.

This clonotype has a count of ten or more. One end of the junction varies from germline; a read error may be responsible. The chain uses TRBV5-1 and TRBJ2-2; the D is unclear. Germline loops: CDR1 SGHRS, CDR2 YFSETQ. This CDR3 has 12 residues. The CDR3 protein is CASSLSTGELFF. DNA of the CDR3: TGTGCCAGCAGCTTAAGCACCGGGGAGCTGTTTTTT.

The CDR3 DNA reads TGTGCCAGCGGGACTAGCGGGCCCACTACTCCTTACGAGCAGTACGTC. This translates into CASGTSGPTTPYEQYV. The rearrangement joins TRBV12-3 or TRBV12-4 to TRBJ2-7; 12 bases align to TRBD2. This CDR3 has 16 amino acids. The ends lost 8 bases at V and 4 bases at J; junction bases unmatched: 12.

This clonotype was counted at least ten times. The chain carries TRBV7-8 and TRBJ2-3, with 7 nucleotides matching TRBD1. The CDR3 sequence is 17 residues long. With V trimmed by 1 base and J by 6 bases, 13 bases remained unmatched. Germline CDR1 reads SGHVS; CDR2 reads FQNEAQ. As DNA, the CDR3 is TGTGCCAGCAGCTTAGGAAGGACAGGTGGTCGGCACGATACGCAGTATTTT. Translating gives CASSLGRTGGRHDTQYF.

The CDR3 is CSVVVSGGYTF. The CDR3 DNA reads TGCAGCGTTGTAGTCTCTGGTGGCTACACCTTC. The rearrangement uses TRBV29-1 and TRBJ1-2; D is uncertain. This CDR3 spans 11 amino acids. The V and J ends lost 4 bases and 7 bases respectively, with 10 bases between them. Germline V gene data show CDR1 as SQVTM and CDR2 as ANQGSEA.

This clonotype appeared a few times. CDR3 protein: CASSLSTGGNEQFF. In nucleotides, the CDR3 is TGTGCCAGCAGTTTATCGACGGGGGGTAATGAGCAGTTCTTC. The chain carries TRBV27 and TRBJ2-1; 7 positions match TRBD2. V was pared by 0 bases and J by 7 bases, with 3 bases of the junction left unmatched. The CDR3 extends over 14 amino acids. Germline V gene sequence: CDR1 MNHEY, CDR2 SMNVEV (reference sequence).

The genes are TRBV4-1 and TRBJ2-2; no firm D call. CDR3 length equals 13 residues. The germline gives CDR1 MGHRA, CDR2 YSYEKL. Trimming pared 0 bases from V and 8 bases from J, leaving 7 bases between. CDR3 region: CASSQDRSGELFF. The CDR3 DNA sequence: TGCGCCAGCAGCCAAGACCGGTCGGGGGAGCTGTTTTTT.